A selection of T cell receptor beta chains follows, all from one sample in a study of blood T cell repertoires in COVID-19. The data were produced by immunoSEQ multiplex PCR, yet TCRdb's version contains in-frame clones alone and is incomplete. The sample has 35,000 to 45,000 clones, 85% seen once. Sequences were obtained from peripheral blood. The receptors stem from a human donor in a cohort sampled during active COVID-19. The CDR3 runs from the conserved cysteine through the conserved F or W. D genes are given only for firm matches. Size is stated for part of the rows, as once, few or many counts, or as a class when the clone is expanded.

j_gene,v_gene,d_gene,abundance,CDR3nt,CDR3aa
TRBJ2-7,TRBV5-8,NA,NA,TGTGCCAGCAGCTTAAGCGGGCGGGGTGAGCAGTACTTC,CASSLSGRGEQYF
TRBJ1-1,TRBV18,NA,NA,TGTGCCAGCTCACCACGGGAGACTGAAGCTTTCTTT,CASSPRETEAFF
TRBJ1-5,TRBV4-3,TRBD1,NA,TGCGCCAGCAGGCAGGACAGGGTTAGCAATCAGCCCCAGCATTTT,CASRQDRVSNQPQHF
TRBJ1-2,TRBV5-1,NA,NA,TGCGCCAGCAGCTTGGCGGAGTGGGCGGGTAGCTACACCTTC,CASSLAEWAGSYTF
TRBJ1-4,TRBV3-1/TRBV3-2,TRBD1,NA,TGTGCCAGCAGCCAACCGGACAGGGGGCGGGGAGAAAAACTGTTTTTT,CASSQPDRGRGEKLFF
TRBJ1-2,TRBV19,TRBD1,NA,TGTGCCAGTCCAGACAGGGGACGCGACTATGGCTACACCTTC,CASPDRGRDYGYTF
TRBJ2-1,TRBV11-2,TRBD1,NA,TGTGCCAGCAGCCCCGGACAGGACAATGAGCAGTTCTTC,CASSPGQDNEQFF
TRBJ1-5,TRBV30,NA,NA,TGTGCCTGGAGTGTTACGGGGGGTCAGCCCCAGCATTTT,CAWSVTGGQPQHF
TRBJ1-1,TRBV6-6,NA,NA,TGTGCCAGCAGTTACCGCACAGGGAACACTGAAGCTTTCTTT,CASSYRTGNTEAFF
TRBJ1-5,TRBV28,TRBD1,NA,TGTGCCAGCAGTTTATCCCGGGACAGGGGGCTGGTCCAGCCCCAGCATTTT,CASSLSRDRGLVQPQHF
TRBJ2-1,TRBV19,TRBD1,few,TGTGCCAGTAGTATAGACAGGGACAGGGTTTGGAATGAGCAGTTCTTC,CASSIDRDRVWNEQFF
TRBJ2-5,TRBV4-3,TRBD1,NA,TGCGCCAGCAGCCAATCATGGGGCGGACAGGGCCAAGAGACCCAGTACTTC,CASSQSWGGQGQETQYF
TRBJ1-1,TRBV6-5,TRBD1,NA,TGTGCCAGCAGCCGGACAGGGTTCACTGAAGCTTTCTTT,CASSRTGFTEAFF
TRBJ2-5,TRBV9,TRBD1,NA,TGTGCCAGCAGCGTGACAGGGGGATTCCAAGAGACCCAGTACTTC,CASSVTGGFQETQYF
TRBJ1-1,TRBV4-2,NA,NA,TGTGCCAGCAGCCAGGCTCCGAACACTGAAGCTTTCTTT,CASSQAPNTEAFF
TRBJ2-7,TRBV27,TRBD2,NA,TGTGCCAGCAGTCCAGATCCGGGACTAGCTAAGTACGAGCAGTACTTC,CASSPDPGLAKYEQYF
TRBJ1-3,TRBV3-1/TRBV3-2,TRBD1,NA,TGTGCCAGCAGCGCACGGGACAGAGGAAACACCATATATTTT,CASSARDRGNTIYF
TRBJ1-6,TRBV2,NA,once,TGTGCCAGCCTCGGGGGGGGGACCTATAATTCACCCCTCCACTTT,CASLGGGTYNSPLHF
TRBJ2-3,TRBV30,TRBD2,once,TGTGCCTGGAGTGACCGTCTAGCGGGAGGACCAGATACGCAGTATTTT,CAWSDRLAGGPDTQYF
TRBJ1-1,TRBV14,NA,NA,TGTGCCAGCAGCCCTGTGAAGGGAGGGTCTGAAGCTTTCTTT,CASSPVKGGSEAFF
TRBJ1-1,TRBV7-3,TRBD1,NA,TGTGCCAGCAGCTTAAACACAGGGGAGGCTTTCTTT,CASSLNTGEAFF
TRBJ2-3,TRBV12-3/TRBV12-4,NA,NA,TGTGCCAGCAGTCTTAGAGAGACGCAGTATTTT,CASSLRETQYF
TRBJ2-3,TRBV11-3,NA,NA,TGTGCCAGCAGCTTTCGGGGATACACAGATACGCAGTATTTT,CASSFRGYTDTQYF
TRBJ2-3,TRBV5-5,TRBD2,once,TGTGCCAGCAGCTCGGGACTAGCGGGTTCGAATACGCAGTATTTT,CASSSGLAGSNTQYF
TRBJ1-5,TRBV20-1,TRBD1,NA,TGCAGTGCTAGTCGGGACAGGGGGCGGGAAAGTCAGCCCCAGCATTTT,CSASRDRGRESQPQHF
TRBJ1-2,TRBV7-9,TRBD1,NA,TGTGCCAGCAGCGCAGGGGGTGGCTACACCTTC,CASSAGGGYTF
TRBJ1-1,TRBV2,TRBD1,NA,TGTGCCAGCAGCCGACAGGGGGGGGAGACTGAAGCTTTCTTT,CASSRQGGETEAFF
TRBJ2-7,TRBV27,NA,NA,TGTGCCAGCAGTACCCAAAAGGGGGGGGGCCTTAATACCTACGAGCAGTACTTC,CASSTQKGGGLNTYEQYF
TRBJ1-1,TRBV2,TRBD1,few,TGTGCCAGCAGGGGGACAGGGAGCACTGAAGCTTTCTTT,CASRGTGSTEAFF
TRBJ2-3,TRBV24-1,NA,NA,TGTGCCACCGGGGGCCGGGACTACCTCACAGATACGCAGTATTTT,CATGGRDYLTDTQYF
TRBJ2-1,TRBV27,TRBD2,NA,TGTGCCAGCAGTCTACGACTAGCCTGGGATGAGCAGTTCTTC,CASSLRLAWDEQFF
TRBJ2-5,TRBV19,TRBD1,NA,TGTGCCAGTAGAGAGACAGGGGCGACCGCGGAGACCCAGTACTTC,CASRETGATAETQYF
TRBJ2-5,TRBV4-2,TRBD2,NA,TGTGCCAGCAGCCAAGGCGGTAGCGGGGGATCCCAAGAGACCCAGTACTTC,CASSQGGSGGSQETQYF
TRBJ2-2,TRBV7-8,NA,NA,TGTGCCAGCAGCTTATCGGAGGCCGGGGAGCTGTTTTTT,CASSLSEAGELFF
TRBJ2-7,TRBV10-3,TRBD2,NA,TGTGCCATCAGTGTAGCGGGGGAGACCTACGAGCAGTACTTC,CAISVAGETYEQYF
TRBJ1-1,TRBV6-5,NA,NA,TGTGCCAGCAGTTACTCAGGCAGGGTCAGTGCTGAAGCTTTCTTT,CASSYSGRVSAEAFF
TRBJ2-2,TRBV7-8,TRBD1,NA,TGTGCCAGCAGCCGCAACCGACGAAATAGGGACAGCCACCTACACCCCGCGAACACCGGGGAGCTGTTTTTT,CASSRNRRNRDSHLHPANTGELFF
TRBJ2-7,TRBV6-2/TRBV6-3,TRBD1,NA,TGTGCCAGCAGCTGGGGGACAGGTTGGCAGTACTTC,CASSWGTGWQYF
TRBJ2-5,TRBV6-5,NA,NA,TGTGCCAGCAGTAAACAGCAAGAGACCCAGTACTTC,CASSKQQETQYF
TRBJ2-5,TRBV7-2,TRBD1,NA,TGTGCCAGCAGCACTTCGCGAGACAGGGGGCACCCAGAGACCCAGTACTTC,CASSTSRDRGHPETQYF
TRBJ2-7,TRBV4-3,NA,NA,TGCGCCAGCAGCCAAGAGGACGGGATCTCCTACGAGCAGTACTTC,CASSQEDGISYEQYF
TRBJ2-5,TRBV5-1,TRBD1,NA,TGCGCCAGCAGCCCCGGGACAGCCTCCCAAGAGACCCAGTACTTC,CASSPGTASQETQYF
TRBJ1-2,TRBV28,TRBD1,NA,TGTGCCAGCAGTACCCAAACAGGGGGCAACTATGGCTACACCTTC,CASSTQTGGNYGYTF
TRBJ2-3,TRBV25-1,NA,NA,TGTGCCAGCAGTGCCGCGATCTACAGCACAGATACGCAGTATTTT,CASSAAIYSTDTQYF
TRBJ1-5,TRBV2,TRBD1,NA,TGTGCCAGCCAGAAATTGGGACAGTCTCCTCCCCCCCAGCATTTT,CASQKLGQSPPPQHF
TRBJ1-1,TRBV2,NA,NA,TGTGCCAGCAGTGCTGGGGGGGTAGCGAACACTGAAGCTTTCTTT,CASSAGGVANTEAFF
TRBJ2-7,TRBV3-1/TRBV3-2,NA,NA,TGTGCCAGCAGTCTTTCCGTGGACACGATCGATTCCTACGAGCAGTACTTC,CASSLSVDTIDSYEQYF
TRBJ1-3,TRBV5-1,NA,NA,TGCGCCAGCAGCTTACAGGGCGGCTCTGGAAACACCATATATTTT,CASSLQGGSGNTIYF
TRBJ1-4,TRBV7-9,TRBD1,NA,TGTGCCAGCAGCCCGACAGGGTTCGGCGGCGAAAAACTGTTTTTT,CASSPTGFGGEKLFF
TRBJ1-1,TRBV30,NA,NA,TGTGCCTGGAGTACCGGTAGGGGGGGCATGGGCACTGAAGCTTTCTTT,CAWSTGRGGMGTEAFF
TRBJ2-3,TRBV27,TRBD2,NA,TGTGCCAGCACCAAAGGACTAGCGTTCACAGATACGCAGTATTTT,CASTKGLAFTDTQYF
TRBJ2-7,TRBV7-9,NA,NA,TGTGCCAGCAGCCAATCAGGTACCTACGAGCAGTACTTC,CASSQSGTYEQYF